This TCR beta chain originates from a study of T cells after posttransplantation cyclophosphamide. Study conclusions and caveats: Donor-recipient repertoire similarity was low at 1-2 months, rising over year one. TRB clonality was highly associated with recipient CMV seropositivity and reactivation.

Clones were read by immunoSEQ multiplex PCR, and TCRdb kept only the in-frame ones, dropping some. The table lists around 50,000 clones, 92% of them singletons. Comments on this clone: Antigen unknown.

Trimming took 5 bases from V and 5 from J, leaving 11 bases between them. The CDR3 consists of 13 residues. Germline V gene lookup returns CDR1 SGHNT and CDR2 YENEEA. This related bone marrow graft donor gave peripheral blood on the day of marrow donation. Sequenced material: PBMCs. J is TRBJ2-3 and V is TRBV11-3; D unresolved. This TCR was sampled from a woman between 50 and 59 years old in good health and a related stem cell transplant donor. The CDR3 DNA reads as TGTGCCAGCAGCCCAACTGTATTAGATACGCAGTATTTT. Its protein is CASSPTVLDTQYF.